There are a few counts of the clone carrying this T cell receptor (beta chain). Its antigen is still unknown. The entry originates in a study of cytomegalovirus exposure and HLA in healthy donors. Notes on the study in general: TCR beta sequences numbering more than 15,000 were associated with HLA alleles at 0.05 false discovery rate in a later analysis. When analyzed later, a missense DCLRE1C variant was found to be linked to TCR beta V- and J-gene trimming. Researchers reported from a later analysis that most CMV-associated TCR beta chains appeared HLA-restricted. Within the data, a cluster of highly shared sequence variants was likely a sequencing artifact.

13 Jbeta primers and 60 Vbeta primers were used for the PCR. Sequencing was performed with immunoSEQ multiplex PCR; in TCRdb, only in-frame clones are kept and a portion is missing. Of about 180,000 clones in the sample, 77% were seen once. The sequence was obtained from a man between 18 and 29 years old in good health and CMV-seronegative. The sequenced sample was PBMCs.

The CDR3 protein is CATSKGQGAMVNEQFF. CDR3 nucleotides: TGTGCCACCAGCAAGGGACAGGGGGCAATGGTGAATGAGCAGTTCTTC. The genes are TRBV15 and TRBJ2-1; 12 positions match TRBD1. V lost 4 bases and J lost 7; bases outside the gene matches: 8. Germline V gene lookup returns CDR1 LNHNV and CDR2 YYDKDF (reference sequence). This CDR3 has 16 amino acids.